The 17 T cell receptor beta chains below were found in one sample sequenced in a study of cytomegalovirus exposure and HLA in healthy donors. Amplification used 60 Vbeta primers and 13 Jbeta primers. Some clones are missing from TCRdb's copy, which holds only in-frame ones; the method was immunoSEQ multiplex PCR. The table includes about 110,000 clones, approximately 83% detected once. Sequenced input: PBMCs. All receptors derive from a man aged 35-49 years in good health and CMV-seronegative.

CDR3 residues: CASSLGVGAQETQYF. DNA of the CDR3: TGTGCCAGCAGTTTAGGGGTAGGGGCTCAAGAGACCCAGTACTTC. V usage is TRBV5-4 and J usage is TRBJ2-5; D possibly corresponds to TRBD1 (5 bases). CDR1 is SGHNT, CDR2 YYREEE, per germline (reference sequence). The ends were cut back, 5 bases at V and 2 bases at J, with 16 bases in the middle. This CDR3 region has 15 residues.

In this sample, this clone turned up once. Here the CDR3 DNA reads TGTGCCGGCCGAGTTCAGGCTCCGTACGAGCAGTACTTC. Its translation is CAGRVQAPYEQYF. The J gene is TRBJ2-7, the V gene TRBV6-7; D unresolved. TRBV6-7 is filed as an ORF, its function uncertain. V lost 11 bases and J lost 4, with 18 bases in between. The length of the CDR3 is 13 residues.

V usage is TRBV19 and J usage is TRBJ2-2; TRBD1 matches 11 bases. V gave up 5 bases and J gave up 2 bases; unmatched junction bases: 4. The length of the CDR3 is 16 residues. The germline CDR1 and CDR2 sequences are LNHDA and SQIVND (reference sequence). The CDR3 loop reads CASSRGQGANTGELFF. DNA for the CDR3: TGTGCCAGTAGTCGAGGACAGGGGGCTAACACCGGGGAGCTGTTTTTT.

This chain uses TRBV7-2 with TRBJ2-1; tentative D call: TRBD2 (7 bases). Germline loops: CDR1 SGHTA, CDR2 FQGNSA. The CDR3 contains 16 residues. The V gene lost 1 base and the J gene lost 7 bases, with 17 bases spanning the gap. The CDR3 DNA reads TGTGCCAGCAGCTTAGACGGTGGGGGGGCATCAAATGAGCAGTTCTTC. It yields the protein CASSLDGGGASNEQFF.

The CDR3 DNA sequence: TGTGCCAGCAAGGGGGATCTTATGAACACTGAAGCTTTCTTT. Translated: CASKGDLMNTEAFF. This chain links TRBV6-6 with TRBJ1-1; the D gene is possibly TRBD1 (6 bases). CDR1 MNHNY and CDR2 SVGAGI come from the germline V gene (reference sequence). CDR3 length: 14 amino acids. The V end was cut by 7 bases, the J end by 0 bases, with 12 bases between.

This chain uses TRBV28 with TRBJ1-1; no firm D call. Trimming removed 5 bases at V and 6 bases at J, with 13 bases between. The CDR3 length is 13 residues. Germline CDR1 and CDR2: MDHEN and SYDVKM. CDR3 sequence (DNA): TGTGCCAGCAGTCTTTCGAACTCCCCTGAAGCTTTCTTT. It translates to CASSLSNSPEAFF.

The chain has TRBV30 and TRBJ1-1; D gene uncertain. The CDR3 consists of 14 residues. V lost 0 bases to trimming and J lost 1 base, with 9 bases between them. Germline CDR1 and CDR2: GTSNPN and SVGIG (reference sequence). CDR3 in amino acids: CAWSVLNRNTEAFF. The CDR3 region has the DNA TGTGCCTGGAGTGTACTTAACAGGAACACTGAAGCTTTCTTT. The variable domain in full, with the rest retrieved from reference TRBV30 and TRBJ1-1, is SQTIHQWPATLVQPVGSPLSLECTVEGTSNPNLYWYRQAAGRGLQLLFYSVGIGQISSEVPQNLSASRPQDRQFILSSKKLLLSDSGFYLCAWSVLNRNTEAFFGQGTRLTVV.

CDR3: CASSSFGQANYGYTF. The CDR3 bases are TGCGCCAGCAGCTCCTTCGGACAGGCAAACTATGGCTACACCTTC. The chain employs TRBV5-1 and TRBJ1-2; 7 bases match TRBD1. With 3 bases clipped from V and 2 bases from J, the junction kept 7 bases outside the gene matches. The CDR3 loop spans 15 amino acids. CDR1 is SGHRS, CDR2 YFSETQ, per germline.

The rearrangement links TRBV6-1 to TRBJ2-1; a weak D match, TRBD1 (5 bases). The germline CDR1 and CDR2 sequences are MNHNS and SASEGT. Trimming stripped 2 bases from V and 9 bases from J, with 11 bases between. The CDR3 is made up of 13 amino acids. As DNA, the CDR3 is TGTGCCAGCAGTGAAAGGACATTTGGTGAGCAGTTCTTC. This sequence encodes CASSERTFGEQFF.

The genes are TRBV5-1 and TRBJ2-7; 9 positions agree with TRBD1. CDR1 is SGHRS and CDR2 is YFSETQ in the germline V gene. J gave up 5 bases and V 4 bases, and 7 bases lay outside the gene matches. The CDR3 is made up of 14 amino acids. CDR3 amino acids: CASSNRGPWDEQYF. CDR3 nucleotides: TGCGCCAGCAGCAACAGGGGGCCTTGGGACGAGCAGTACTTC.

This clone was seen more than once but under ten times. The rearrangement links TRBV7-7 to TRBJ2-1; tentatively, D is TRBD1 (5 bases). Germline values: CDR1 SSHAT, CDR2 FNYEAQ (reference sequence). CDR3 length: 13 amino acids. V gave up 1 base and J gave up 10 bases, with 11 bases separating them. In DNA form, the CDR3 reads TGTGCCAGCAGCTTAGAGGCAGGGTACGAGCAGTTCTTC. This codes for CASSLEAGYEQFF.

The V and J genes are TRBV6-1 and TRBJ2-7; possibly TRBD1 for D (6 bases). The length of the CDR3 is 13 residues. Germline CDR1 MNHNS, CDR2 SASEGT. V was cut by 7 bases and J by 9 bases, with 19 bases left in between. In nucleotides, the CDR3 is TGTGCCAGCAACCCTGACAGGCGGCGAGGGCAGTACTTC. Residues: CASNPDRRRGQYF.

The chain combines TRBV6-5 with TRBJ2-2; D gene unclear. The CDR3 runs to 15 residues. V was shortened by 4 bases and J by 0 bases, with 9 bases between the two germline ends. CDR1 and CDR2 (germline): MNHEY, SVGAGI. The chain's CDR3 is CASSLTIANTGELFF. Here the CDR3 DNA reads TGTGCCAGCAGTTTGACAATTGCGAACACCGGGGAGCTGTTTTTT.

CDR3 nucleotide sequence: TGTGCCAGCAGCCCAAACAGTCAGCCCCAGCATTTT. It codes for CASSPNSQPQHF. V is TRBV7-2 and J is TRBJ1-5; no firm D call. The V gene's germline CDR1 is SGHTA and CDR2 FQGNSA. There are 12 residues in the CDR3. Trimming cost V 5 bases and J 6 bases, with 8 bases left between them.

The chain has TRBV28 and TRBJ1-5; 10 bases are shared with TRBD1. CDR1 and CDR2 from the germline V gene are MDHEN and SYDVKM. The CDR3 consists of 16 residues. V was pared by 5 bases and J by 5 bases, with 9 bases of the junction left unmatched. DNA for the CDR3: TGTGCCAGCAGTGCATCGGGACAGGGGTTCGATCAGCCCCAGCATTTT. Protein product: CASSASGQGFDQPQHF.

This sequence joins TRBV5-1 and TRBJ2-2; TRBD1 matches 9 bases. Per the germline V gene, CDR1 is SGHRS and CDR2 is YFSETQ. CDR3 length: 16 amino acids. Trimming cost V 2 bases and J 1 base; bases outside gene matches: 3. As DNA, the CDR3 is TGCGCCAGCAGCTTCCGGGACAGGGTGAACACCGGGGAGCTGTTTTTT. As protein: CASSFRDRVNTGELFF.

This chain uses TRBV7-6 with TRBJ1-2, with TRBD1 matching over 7 bases. The CDR3 spans 14 residues. CDR1 and CDR2 from the germline V gene are SGHVS and FNYEAQ. J lost 6 bases, V lost 1 base, and 5 bases had no gene match. CDR3: CASSLGPGGDGYTF. CDR3 in DNA: TGTGCCAGCAGCTTAGGTCCAGGGGGAGATGGCTACACCTTC.